The rows below give T cell receptor beta chains drawn from one sample of a study of tumor-infiltrating lymphocytes in glioblastoma multiforme. One entry per CDR3 protein, called by TCRdb with MiXCR from the multiplex PCR reads. The repertoire has approximately 20,000 distinct CDR3 sequences, 65% to 80% of them found once; the top ten carry about 20%. What was sequenced was peripheral blood. Receptors originate from a male donor with glioblastoma. Both conserved end residues are part of each CDR3. A D gene is named only where the DNA matches it firmly. Size values are once, few and many counts, or a class for expanded clones, and some rows have none.

CDR3,DNA,size,D,J,V
CVSSLELSYEQYF,TGTGTCAGCAGCTTAGAGCTAAGTTACGAGCAGTACTTC,NA,NA,TRBJ2-7,TRBV11-2
CASSFLGTGSEAFF,TGTGCCAGTAGCTTCCTAGGGACAGGGTCTGAAGCTTTCTTT,NA,TRBD1,TRBJ1-1,TRBV11-2
CSSGRAYEQYF,TGTTCTAGCGGGAGGGCCTACGAGCAGTACTTC,NA,TRBD2,TRBJ2-7,TRBV11-2
CASSLGAGLAKNIEYF,TGTGCCAGCAGCTTAGGGGCAGGACTAGCCAAAAACATTGAGTACTTC,NA,TRBD2,TRBJ2-5,TRBV7-9
CSVVSGVNYNEQFF,TGCAGCGTTGTTTCAGGGGTAAACTACAATGAGCAGTTCTTC,many,NA,TRBJ2-1,TRBV29-1
CSASISRASNQPQHF,TGCAGTGCTAGTATTAGCAGGGCCAGCAATCAGCCCCAGCATTTT,NA,NA,TRBJ1-5,TRBV20-1
CASSFGSGNGYTF,TGTGCCAGCAGCTTCGGATCGGGCAATGGCTACACCTTC,large,NA,TRBJ1-2,TRBV11-2
CSVVAVDSLYNEQFF,TGCAGCGTTGTCGCGGTGGACAGTTTATACAATGAGCAGTTCTTC,NA,NA,TRBJ2-1,TRBV29-1
CASSPLTGQFYYTQYF,TGTGCCAGCAGCCCCCTGACGGGACAGTTCTACTATACGCAGTATTTT,NA,TRBD1,TRBJ2-3,TRBV11-2
CASSFPAGGKERQFF,TGTGCCAGCAGCTTCCCAGCGGGAGGAAAAGAGCGGCAGTTCTTC,NA,TRBD2,TRBJ2-1,TRBV11-2
CASSLGEGEAFF,TGTGCCAGCAGCCTGGGGGAGGGTGAAGCTTTCTTT,NA,NA,TRBJ1-1,TRBV12-3/TRBV12-4
CASSSGIGGYIF,TGTGCCAGCAGCTCAGGCATAGGAGGCTACATCTTC,NA,NA,TRBJ1-2,TRBV11-2
CAWSMGSTYEQYF,TGTGCCTGGAGTATGGGATCTACCTACGAGCAGTACTTC,few,NA,TRBJ2-7,TRBV30
CSASGDSISGELFF,TGCAGTGCTAGTGGGGACTCCATTTCCGGGGAGCTGTTTTTT,NA,NA,TRBJ2-2,TRBV20-1
CSAGMWDSFEETQNF,TGCAGCGCTGGAATGTGGGACAGCTTCGAGGAGACCCAGAACTTC,NA,TRBD1,TRBJ2-5,TRBV29-1
CASLDPTGELFF,TGTGCCAGCCTAGACCCGACCGGGGAGCTGTTTTTT,NA,NA,TRBJ2-2,TRBV11-2
CSARDSGGRGYEQYF,TGCAGTGCTAGAGATTCCGGGGGGAGGGGCTACGAGCAGTACTTT,NA,TRBD2,TRBJ2-7,TRBV20-1
CASSPGPGGNIYF,TGTGCCAGCAGCCCGGGTCCGGGAGGCAACATATATTTT,NA,NA,TRBJ1-3,TRBV11-2
CASSEGLGAAGANVLTF,TGTGCCAGCAGTGAAGGTTTGGGGGCTGCTGGGGCCAACGTCCTGACTTTC,many,NA,TRBJ2-6,TRBV6-1
CASSSGPPRSTDTQYF,TGTGCCAGCAGCTCGGGGCCGCCGCGGAGCACAGATACGCAGTATTTT,large,NA,TRBJ2-3,TRBV11-2
CSARGFNTGELFF,TGCAGCGCAAGGGGGTTTAACACCGGGGAGCTGTTTTTT,many,NA,TRBJ2-2,TRBV29-1
CASKGGGETQCF,TGTGCCAGCAAGGGGGGGGGGGAGACCCAGTGCTTC,NA,NA,TRBJ2-5,TRBV28
CASSEYRTDHSGANVLTF,TGTGCCAGCAGTGAATACAGGACAGATCACTCTGGGGCCAACGTCCTGACTTTC,NA,NA,TRBJ2-6,TRBV25-1
CASSSPGTGKGNTIYF,TGTGCCAGCAGTTCGCCGGGGACAGGGAAAGGAAACACCATATATTTT,NA,TRBD1,TRBJ1-3,TRBV28
CASSLRTLNTEALF,TGTGCCAGCAGCCTTCGGACACTGAACACTGAAGCTCTCTTT,NA,NA,TRBJ1-1,TRBV11-2
CASSLGTSGLAKTIQYF,TGTGCCAGCAGCTTGGGGACTAGCGGATTAGCCAAAACCATTCAGTACTTC,NA,TRBD2,TRBJ2-4,TRBV11-2
CASSQQGYEQYF,TGTGCCAGCAGTCAACAGGGCTACGAGCAGTACTTC,few,NA,TRBJ2-7,TRBV28
CASSPRNSYNEQFF,TGTGCCAGCAGCCCCCGTAACTCCTACAATGAGCAGTTCTTC,few,NA,TRBJ2-1,TRBV11-3
CASSLDIADTQYF,TGTGCCAGCAGCTTAGATATCGCAGATACGCAGTATTTT,once,NA,TRBJ2-3,TRBV11-2
CASRNARDRWNEQFF,TGTGCCAGCAGAAATGCACGGGACCGGTGGAATGAGCAGTTCTTC,few,NA,TRBJ2-1,TRBV28
CASSLDRETINEQFF,TGTGCCAGCAGCTTAGATCGGGAGACCATCAATGAGCAGTTCTTC,many,NA,TRBJ2-1,TRBV11-2
CASSQPSGGDTGELFF,TGCGCCAGCAGCCAACCATCGGGAGGCGACACCGGGGAGCTGTTTTTT,NA,TRBD2,TRBJ2-2,TRBV4-1
CASSRDTSYNSPLHF,TGTGCCAGCAGCCGGGACACAAGCTATAATTCACCCCTCCACTTT,many,NA,TRBJ1-6,TRBV6-5
CASSLDQGQPLWTQYF,TGTGCCAGCAGCTTAGATCAAGGACAGCCCCTTTGGACCCAGTACTTC,many,NA,TRBJ2-5,TRBV11-3
CASSLRVGSKETQYF,TGTGCCAGCAGTTTACGGGTGGGAAGCAAAGAGACCCAGTACTTC,many,NA,TRBJ2-5,TRBV12-3/TRBV12-4
CSASSGNYGYTF,TGCAGTGCTTCCTCGGGGAACTATGGCTACACCTTC,NA,NA,TRBJ1-2,TRBV20-1
CASSPTGAIYNSPLHF,TGTGCCAGCAGCCCAACAGGGGCTATCTATAATTCACCCCTCCACTTT,few,TRBD1,TRBJ1-6,TRBV11-2
CSANLPGFSYEQYF,TGCAGTGCTAATCTACCGGGCTTCTCCTACGAGCAGTACTTC,once,NA,TRBJ2-7,TRBV20-1
CASSRASDTQYF,TGCGCCAGCAGCCGGGCCTCAGATACGCAGTATTTT,once,NA,TRBJ2-3,TRBV5-1
CASRDQTSADEQFF,TGTGCCAGCAGAGATCAGACTAGCGCGGATGAGCAGTTCTTC,NA,TRBD2,TRBJ2-1,TRBV11-1
CVSSSLSRGDLPLHF,TGTGTCAGCAGCTCCCTGTCCAGGGGCGATTTACCCCTCCACTTT,once,NA,TRBJ1-6,TRBV11-2
CAWSAQGYEQYF,TGTGCCTGGAGTGCCCAGGGTTACGAGCAGTACTTC,many,NA,TRBJ2-7,TRBV30
CASRSGGQEQFF,TGCGCCAGCAGGTCCGGGGGGCAGGAGCAGTTCTTC,NA,NA,TRBJ2-1,TRBV10-2
CASRLVYEQYF,TGTGCCAGCAGACTAGTCTACGAGCAGTACTTC,NA,NA,TRBJ2-7,TRBV11-2
CAGSLGVSYEQYF,TGTGCCGGCAGCTTAGGGGTCAGCTACGAGCAGTACTTC,NA,NA,TRBJ2-7,TRBV11-2
CASGLEPAGGQTHYF,TGTGCCAGCGGTTTAGAACCAGCGGGAGGGCAGACCCACTACTTC,NA,TRBD2,TRBJ2-5,TRBV11-2
CASSPRQFTDTQYF,TGTGCCAGCAGCCCGAGACAGTTCACAGATACGCAGTATTTT,NA,NA,TRBJ2-3,TRBV11-2
CSVDGTSGNYNEQFF,TGCAGCGTTGATGGGACTAGCGGGAACTACAATGAGCAGTTCTTC,NA,TRBD2,TRBJ2-1,TRBV29-1
CASGTHPDTRYF,TGTGCCAGCGGCACCCATCCAGATACGCGGTATTTT,NA,NA,TRBJ2-3,TRBV11-2
CASSYSGSASHNEQFF,TGTGCCAGCAGTTACTCAGGGAGCGCCTCCCACAATGAGCAGTTCTTC,NA,NA,TRBJ2-1,TRBV6-2/TRBV6-3
CSARARGPEETQYF,TGCAGTGCTAGAGCCAGGGGTCCCGAGGAGACCCAGTACTTC,many,NA,TRBJ2-5,TRBV20-1
CSVDQGNNERFF,TGCAGCGTTGACCAGGGAAACAATGAGCGGTTCTTC,NA,NA,TRBJ2-1,TRBV29-1
CASSHRREAYDQYF,TGTGCCAGCAGCCACCGGCGGGAGGCCTACGATCAGTACTTC,NA,TRBD2,TRBJ2-7,TRBV4-2
CAISEWDYMSYNEQFF,TGTGCCATCAGTGAGTGGGACTACATGTCCTACAATGAGCAGTTCTTC,NA,TRBD2,TRBJ2-1,TRBV10-3
CSASYTGRNTEAFF,TGCAGTGCTAGCTATACAGGACGGAACACTGAAGCTTTCTTT,NA,NA,TRBJ1-1,TRBV20-1
CASSQEAGRETQYF,TGCGCCAGCAGCCAAGAAGCGGGAAGGGAGACCCAGTACTTC,many,TRBD2,TRBJ2-5,TRBV4-1
CASTRQGSYEQYF,TGTGCCAGCACCCGACAGGGTTCCTACGAGCAGTACTTC,NA,TRBD1,TRBJ2-7,TRBV12-3/TRBV12-4
CSVEDPRGEGEQFF,TGCAGCGTTGAAGATCCGAGGGGGGAGGGTGAGCAGTTCTTC,NA,NA,TRBJ2-1,TRBV29-1
CASSYKGGNEQFF,TGTGCCAGCAGTTACAAAGGGGGGAATGAGCAGTTCTTC,NA,NA,TRBJ2-1,TRBV6-5
CASSLGPATTAKKAGELFF,TGTGCCAGCAGCTTAGGGCCCGCTACGACAGCGAAAAAGGCCGGGGAGCTGTTTTTT,few,NA,TRBJ2-2,TRBV11-3